The 6 T cell receptor beta chains in this list originate from one sample, sequenced in a study of T-cell reconstitution after alpha-beta-depleted transplantation in children. TCRbeta library construction was performed incorporating unique molecular identifiers. TCRdb itself ran the PCR reads through MiXCR, one entry per CDR3 protein. The table shows about 440,000 distinct CDR3 sequences, with around two fifths occurring only once. This material consisted of PBMCs, taken before TCRalphabeta/CD19-depleted stem cell transplant. All receptors derive from a girl aged 2 to 10 with aplastic anemia, due to receive a stem cell transplant.

This chain links TRBV5-1 with TRBJ1-1; D is ambiguous. Trimming removed 0 bases from V and 5 bases from J, with 8 bases in between. Germline-derived CDR1 and CDR2 are SGHRS and YFSETQ. The CDR3 sequence is 13 residues long. Here the CDR3 reads CASSLAGMTEAFF. CDR3 in DNA: TGCGCCAGCAGCTTGGCCGGGATGACTGAAGCTTTCTTT.

This clonotype has a handful of counts. The gene calls are TRBV6-5 and TRBJ1-1; D not resolved. The germline gives CDR1 MNHEY, CDR2 SVGAGI. V was shortened by 0 bases and J by 3 bases, with 5 bases between the two germline ends. The length of the CDR3 is 13 residues. The DNA of the CDR3 is TGTGCCAGCAGTTACTCTCGGTACACTGAAGCTTTCTTT. Its protein product is CASSYSRYTEAFF.

The V gene is TRBV6-2 or TRBV6-3, the J gene TRBJ2-2, with D perhaps TRBD2 (5 bases). The V and J ends lost 8 bases and 2 bases respectively, with 18 bases between them. There are 16 residues in the CDR3. Per the germline V gene, CDR1 is MNHEY and CDR2 is SVGEGT. CDR3 sequence reads: CASSNTGISNTGELFF. CDR3 in DNA: TGTGCCAGCTCGAATACCGGGATCTCCAACACCGGGGAGCTGTTTTTT.

The rearrangement joins TRBV6-1 to TRBJ1-1, with no clear D. Germline-derived CDR1 and CDR2 are MNHNS and SASEGT. This CDR3 contains 11 residues. V lost 3 bases to trimming and J lost 6 bases, with 5 bases between them. The CDR3 reads CASSEWAEAFF. As DNA, the CDR3 is TGTGCCAGCAGTGAGTGGGCTGAAGCTTTCTTT.

The V gene is TRBV20-1, the J gene TRBJ2-7; 7 bases map to TRBD1. The trim removed 1 base at V and 2 bases at J, leaving 2 bases unmatched. Germline CDR1 and CDR2: DFQATT and SNEGSKA (reference sequence). The CDR3 is 13 residues long. CDR3 region: CSARVDRPYEQYF. CDR3 bases: TGCAGTGCTAGAGTGGACAGGCCCTACGAGCAGTACTTC.

The genes are TRBV9 and TRBJ2-2; 10 nucleotides agree with TRBD1. CDR1 and CDR2 (germline): SGDLS, YYNGEE. J was trimmed by 7 bases and V by 3 bases; bases with no gene match: 6. CDR3 length: 15 amino acids. The CDR3 protein is CASSARQGANGELFF. The CDR3 DNA is TGTGCCAGCAGCGCTAGACAGGGGGCGAACGGGGAGCTGTTTTTT.